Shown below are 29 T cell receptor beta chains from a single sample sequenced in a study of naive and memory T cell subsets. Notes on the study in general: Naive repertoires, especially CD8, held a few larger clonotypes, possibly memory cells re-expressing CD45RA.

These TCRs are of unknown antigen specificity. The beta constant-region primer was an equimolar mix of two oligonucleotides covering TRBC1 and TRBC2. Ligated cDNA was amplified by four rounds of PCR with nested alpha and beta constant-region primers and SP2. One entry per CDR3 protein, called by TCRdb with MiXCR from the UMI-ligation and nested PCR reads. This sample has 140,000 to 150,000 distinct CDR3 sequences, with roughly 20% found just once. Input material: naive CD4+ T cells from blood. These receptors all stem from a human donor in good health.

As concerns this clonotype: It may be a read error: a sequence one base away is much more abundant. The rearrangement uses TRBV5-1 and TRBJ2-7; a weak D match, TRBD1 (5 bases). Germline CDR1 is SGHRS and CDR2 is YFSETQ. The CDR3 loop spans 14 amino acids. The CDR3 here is CVSSLVLRGYEQYF. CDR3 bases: TGCGTCAGCAGCTTAGTTCTTAGGGGCTACGAGCAGTACTTC.

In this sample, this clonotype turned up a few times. This CDR3 is CATGALAGSSYNEQFF. As DNA, the CDR3 is TGTGCCACCGGGGCTTTGGCGGGAAGCTCCTACAATGAGCAGTTCTTC. The V gene is TRBV6-1, the J gene TRBJ2-1; D may be TRBD2 (6 bases). The ends were cut back, 10 bases at V and 0 bases at J, with 19 bases in the middle. CDR1 is MNHNS, CDR2 SASEGT, per germline. The CDR3 extends over 16 amino acids.

This chain's CDR3 is CSVGGRNSNQPQHF. The CDR3 bases are TGCAGCGTTGGGGGTAGAAATAGCAATCAGCCCCAGCATTTT. V usage is TRBV29-1 and J usage is TRBJ1-5; D unclear. The germline V gene has CDR1 SQVTM and CDR2 ANQGSEA. The CDR3 contains 14 residues. Deletions cut 4 bases from V and 0 bases from J, with 10 bases between.

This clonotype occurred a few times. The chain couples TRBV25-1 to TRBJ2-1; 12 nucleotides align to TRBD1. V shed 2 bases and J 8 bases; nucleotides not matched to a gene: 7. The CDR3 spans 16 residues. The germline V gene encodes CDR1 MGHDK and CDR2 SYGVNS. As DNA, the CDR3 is TGTGCCAGCAGTGAACTGCCGGGACAGGGGGCCGATGAGCAGTTCTTC. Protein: CASSELPGQGADEQFF.

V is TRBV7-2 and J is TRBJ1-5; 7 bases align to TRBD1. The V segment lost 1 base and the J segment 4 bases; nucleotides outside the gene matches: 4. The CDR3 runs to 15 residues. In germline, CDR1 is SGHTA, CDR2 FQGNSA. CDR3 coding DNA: TGTGCCAGCAGCTTAGTAGGGACAGAAAATCAGCCCCAGCATTTT. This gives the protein CASSLVGTENQPQHF.

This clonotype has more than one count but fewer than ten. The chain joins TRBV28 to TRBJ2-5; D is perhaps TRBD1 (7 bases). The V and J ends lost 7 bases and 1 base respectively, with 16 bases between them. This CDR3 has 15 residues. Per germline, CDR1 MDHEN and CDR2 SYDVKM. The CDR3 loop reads CASTAYRGGQETQYF. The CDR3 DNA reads TGTGCCAGCACGGCATACAGGGGAGGCCAAGAGACCCAGTACTTC.

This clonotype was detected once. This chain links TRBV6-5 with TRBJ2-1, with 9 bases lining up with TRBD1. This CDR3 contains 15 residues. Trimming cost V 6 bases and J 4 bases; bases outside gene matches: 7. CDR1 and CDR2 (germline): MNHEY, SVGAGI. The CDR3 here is CASSQDRGPYNEQFF. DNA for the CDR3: TGTGCCAGCAGCCAGGACAGGGGCCCATACAATGAGCAGTTCTTC.

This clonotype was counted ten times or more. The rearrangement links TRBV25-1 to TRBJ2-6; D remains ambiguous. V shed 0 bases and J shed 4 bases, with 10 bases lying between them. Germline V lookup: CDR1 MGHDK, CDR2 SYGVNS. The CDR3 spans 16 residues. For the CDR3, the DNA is TGTGCCAGCAGTGAATATATTGGGTCCGGGGCCAACGTCCTGACTTTC. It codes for CASSEYIGSGANVLTF.

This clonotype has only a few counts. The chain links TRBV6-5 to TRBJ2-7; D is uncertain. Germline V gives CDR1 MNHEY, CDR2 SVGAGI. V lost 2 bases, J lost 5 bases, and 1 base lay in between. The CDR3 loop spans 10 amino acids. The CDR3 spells CASSYDEQYF. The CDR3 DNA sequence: TGTGCCAGCAGTTACGACGAGCAGTACTTC.

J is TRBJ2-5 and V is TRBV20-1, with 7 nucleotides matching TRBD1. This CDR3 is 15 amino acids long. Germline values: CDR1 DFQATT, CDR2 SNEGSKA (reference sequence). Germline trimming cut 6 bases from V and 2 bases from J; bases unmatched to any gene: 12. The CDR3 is CSAPKPGQSQETQYF. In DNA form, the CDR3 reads TGCAGTGCCCCAAAACCGGGACAGTCTCAAGAGACCCAGTACTTC.

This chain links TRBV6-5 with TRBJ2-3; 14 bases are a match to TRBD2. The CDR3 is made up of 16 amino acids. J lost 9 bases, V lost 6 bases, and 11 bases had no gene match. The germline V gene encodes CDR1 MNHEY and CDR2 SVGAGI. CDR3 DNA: TGTGCCAGCAGCCTCCAGGAGGGACTAGCGGGAGTAACGCAGTATTTT. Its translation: CASSLQEGLAGVTQYF.

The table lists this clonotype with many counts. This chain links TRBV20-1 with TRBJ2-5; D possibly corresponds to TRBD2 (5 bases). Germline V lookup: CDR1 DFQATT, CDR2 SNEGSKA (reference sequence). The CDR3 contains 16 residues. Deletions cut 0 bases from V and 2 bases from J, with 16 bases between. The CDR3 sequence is CSARDPGRSGQETQYF. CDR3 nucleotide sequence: TGCAGTGCTAGAGATCCGGGGAGAAGCGGACAAGAGACCCAGTACTTC.

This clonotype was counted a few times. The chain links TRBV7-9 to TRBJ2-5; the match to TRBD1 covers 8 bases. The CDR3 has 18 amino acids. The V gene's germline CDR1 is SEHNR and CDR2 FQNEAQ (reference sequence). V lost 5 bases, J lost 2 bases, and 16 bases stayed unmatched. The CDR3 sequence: CASSDRTGKWRGQETQYF. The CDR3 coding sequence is TGTGCCAGCAGCGACCGGACAGGGAAATGGAGGGGACAAGAGACCCAGTACTTC.

The CDR3 nucleotides are TGTGCCAGCAGTTTGGTCAGGAGTCTGGGTGGCTACACCTTC. It specifies CASSLVRSLGGYTF. The chain joins TRBV12-3 or TRBV12-4 to TRBJ1-2; D unclear. The V and J ends lost 3 bases and 7 bases respectively, with 15 bases between them. CDR3 length: 14 residues.

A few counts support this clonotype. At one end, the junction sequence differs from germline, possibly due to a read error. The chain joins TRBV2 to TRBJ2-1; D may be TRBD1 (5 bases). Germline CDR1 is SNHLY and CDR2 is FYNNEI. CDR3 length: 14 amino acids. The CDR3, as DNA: TGTGCCAGCAGTGCTCAGGGATCCTCCAATGAGCAGTTCTTC. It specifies CASSAQGSSNEQFF.

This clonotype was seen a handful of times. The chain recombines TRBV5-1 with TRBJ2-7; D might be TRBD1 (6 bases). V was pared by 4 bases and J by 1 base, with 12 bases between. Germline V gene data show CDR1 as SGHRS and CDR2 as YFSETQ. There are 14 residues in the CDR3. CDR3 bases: TGCGCCAGCAGCCCCCGGGACACATCCTACGAGCAGTACTTC. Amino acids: CASSPRDTSYEQYF.

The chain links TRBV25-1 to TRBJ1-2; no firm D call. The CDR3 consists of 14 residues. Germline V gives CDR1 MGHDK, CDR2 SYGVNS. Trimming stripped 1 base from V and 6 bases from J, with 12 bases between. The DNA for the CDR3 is TGTGCCAGCAGTGAATTAGACGGAACGAATGGCTACACCTTC. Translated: CASSELDGTNGYTF.

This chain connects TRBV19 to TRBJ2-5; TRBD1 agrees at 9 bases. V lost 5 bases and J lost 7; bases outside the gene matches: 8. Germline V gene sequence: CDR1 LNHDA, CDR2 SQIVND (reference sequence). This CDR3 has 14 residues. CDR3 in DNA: TGTGCCAGTAGTGTACCGGGACAGGGTTTGACCCAGTACTTC. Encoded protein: CASSVPGQGLTQYF.

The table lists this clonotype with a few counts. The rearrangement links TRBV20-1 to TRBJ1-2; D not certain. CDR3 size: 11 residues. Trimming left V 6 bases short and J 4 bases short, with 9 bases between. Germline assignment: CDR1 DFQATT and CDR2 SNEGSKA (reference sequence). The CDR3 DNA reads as TGCAGTGCCAGACTACCCTATGGCTACACCTTC. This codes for CSARLPYGYTF.

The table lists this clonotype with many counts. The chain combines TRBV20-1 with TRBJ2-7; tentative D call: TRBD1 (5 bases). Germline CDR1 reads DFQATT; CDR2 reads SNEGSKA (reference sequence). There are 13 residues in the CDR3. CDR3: CSAGRQGIYEQYF. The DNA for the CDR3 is TGCAGCGCTGGTCGGCAGGGCATCTACGAGCAGTACTTC.

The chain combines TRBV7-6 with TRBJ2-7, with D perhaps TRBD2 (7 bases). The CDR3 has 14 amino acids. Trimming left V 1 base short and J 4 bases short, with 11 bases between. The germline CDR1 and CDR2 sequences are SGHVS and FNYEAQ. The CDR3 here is CASSLGRGGYEQYF. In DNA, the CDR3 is TGTGCCAGCAGCTTAGGGAGGGGGGGATACGAGCAGTACTTC.

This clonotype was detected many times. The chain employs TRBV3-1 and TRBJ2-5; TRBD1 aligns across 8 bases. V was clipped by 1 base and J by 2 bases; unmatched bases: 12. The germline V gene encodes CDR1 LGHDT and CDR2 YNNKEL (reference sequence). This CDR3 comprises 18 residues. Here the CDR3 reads CASSQVQLGTGVQETQYF. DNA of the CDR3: TGTGCCAGCAGCCAAGTACAACTAGGGACAGGAGTACAAGAGACCCAGTACTTC.

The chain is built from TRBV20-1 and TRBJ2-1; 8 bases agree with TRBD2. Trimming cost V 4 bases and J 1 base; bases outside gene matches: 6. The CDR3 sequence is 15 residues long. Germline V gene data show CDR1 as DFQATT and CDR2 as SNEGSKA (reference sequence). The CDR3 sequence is CSAIRGLASYNEQFF. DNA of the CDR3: TGCAGTGCTATCCGAGGACTAGCATCCTACAATGAGCAGTTCTTC.

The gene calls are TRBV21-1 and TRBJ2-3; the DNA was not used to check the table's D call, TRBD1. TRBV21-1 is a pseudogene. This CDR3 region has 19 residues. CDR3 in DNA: TGTGCCAGCAGCCTCGCAGCAAAAGATCCAGGGGGCCACACAGATACGCAGTATTTT. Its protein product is CASSLAAKDPGGHTDTQYF.

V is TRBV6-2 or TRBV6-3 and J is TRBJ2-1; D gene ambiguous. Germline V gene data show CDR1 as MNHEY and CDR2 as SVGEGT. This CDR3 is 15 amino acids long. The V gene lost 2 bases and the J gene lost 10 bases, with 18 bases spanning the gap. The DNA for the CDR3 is TGTGCCAGCAGTTACGGGATACCCCGTCAAGGCGAGCAGTTCTTC. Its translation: CASSYGIPRQGEQFF.

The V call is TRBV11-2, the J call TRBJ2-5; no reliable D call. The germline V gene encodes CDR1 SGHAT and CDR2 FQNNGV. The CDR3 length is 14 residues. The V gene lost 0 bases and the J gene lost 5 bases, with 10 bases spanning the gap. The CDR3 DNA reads TGTGCCAGCAGCTTAGAAGACCTGAGTGAGACCCAGTACTTC. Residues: CASSLEDLSETQYF.

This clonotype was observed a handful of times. The CDR3 is CASSSRDGLMTDTQYF. The CDR3 DNA follows: TGTGCCAGCAGCTCCCGGGACGGCTTAATGACAGATACGCAGTATTTT. This chain links TRBV7-2 with TRBJ2-3, with D tentatively TRBD1 or TRBD2 (5 bases each). This CDR3 has 16 amino acids. Trimming removed 4 bases from V and 3 bases from J, with 17 bases in between. Per germline, CDR1 SGHTA and CDR2 FQGNSA. Together with reference TRBV7-2 and TRBJ2-3, the CDR3 gives the full variable domain: GAGVSQSPSNKVTEKGKDVELRCDPISGHTALYWYRQSLGQGLEFLIYFQGNSAPDKSGLPSDRFSAERTGGSVSTLTIQRTQQEDSAVYLCASSSRDGLMTDTQYFGPGTRLTVL.

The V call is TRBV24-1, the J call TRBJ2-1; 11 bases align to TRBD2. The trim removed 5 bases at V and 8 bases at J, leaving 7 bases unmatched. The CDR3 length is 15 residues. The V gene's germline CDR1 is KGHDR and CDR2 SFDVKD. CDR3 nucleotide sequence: TGTGCCACCAGTGCACTAGCGGGAGTGGGCGATGAGCAGTTCTTC. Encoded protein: CATSALAGVGDEQFF.

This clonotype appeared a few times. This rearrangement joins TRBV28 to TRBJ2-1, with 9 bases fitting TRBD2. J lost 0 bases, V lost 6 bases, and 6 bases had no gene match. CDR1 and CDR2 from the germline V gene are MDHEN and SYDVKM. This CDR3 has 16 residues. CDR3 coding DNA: TGTGCCAGCAGATATAGCGGGGGACGCTCCTACAATGAGCAGTTCTTC. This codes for CASRYSGGRSYNEQFF.